This T cell receptor beta chain was sequenced during a study of regulatory T cells in long-lasting Graves disease (dated by TCRdb to the early 2020s). About the investigation overall: Antithyroid drugs had been taken for less than 3 months by newly diagnosed Graves' disease patients. This study used TCR sequencing and RNA sequencing of peripheral blood to compare persistent Graves' disease patients against newly diagnosed Graves' disease patients. The study was registered as a clinical trial and conducted in China. A total of roughly 33 samples were covered by TCR sequencing, comprising some 13 persistent and 20 or so newly diagnosed Graves' disease patients.

In regard to this clonotype: No cognate antigen has been identified for it. The record has no base qualities; no much larger clone is one base away.

Per the germline V gene (reference sequence), DFQATT is the CDR1 and SNEGSKA is the CDR2. Trimming at the junction amounts to 3 bases on V and 0 bases on J, and the germline ends lie 12 bases apart. Taken from cysteine to phenylalanine, the CDR3 has 14 residues. The CDR3 DNA has 42 bases and is translated from base 1. Interpreted using the paper, the time point label stands for: newly diagnosed GD, antithyroid drugs for less than 3 months. For both TCR sequencing and RNA sequencing, RNA was extracted from PBMCs in TRIzol. Graves' disease was diagnosed according to American Thyroid Association guidelines. The patients came from an endocrinology department in Xi'an, China. Each patient gave roughly 8.4 milliliters of peripheral blood, collected in an EDTA anticoagulant tube. Ficoll Paque Plus density gradient separation was used to isolate PBMCs, and no additional T cell sorting was done. An Agilent 2100 Bioanalyzer and agarose gel were used to check RNA quality, and a NanoDrop 2000 was used to measure RNA concentration.

Results and caveats for the whole study, not just this receptor: Sequencing and analysis were limited to the TCR beta chain. As a limitation, the authors acknowledged that the small sample size may reduce accuracy. TRBV28, TRBJ1-2 and TRBJ2-5 were preferentially used in persistent disease, while TRBV20-1 and TRBJ2-1 were favored in newly diagnosed disease. Compared with newly diagnosed patients, persistent Graves' disease patients had lower TCR Shannon entropy and fewer highly expanded clones, which suggests clonal expansion. The study examined only peripheral blood because the primary lesion, thyroid tissue, could not be accessed. Persistent patients shared more public clonotypes among themselves (approximately 2,500) than newly diagnosed patients did (about 970).

The library relied on multiplex PCR. Sequencing relied on an Illumina HiSeq 4000. TCR beta libraries were built with iRepertoire HTBI primers and Arm-PCR amplification of CDR3 regions. Gel purification was performed on PCR products prior to sequencing. For the original study's pipeline: A total of fewer than 65 TRBV and under 15 TRBJ segments were identified across samples and were used for gene usage analysis of CDR3 amino acid clonotypes. COPE and FqMerger were used to merge filtered high-quality paired reads into contigs. BLAST was used to align contigs to the IMGT TRBV, TRBD and TRBJ reference genes, and CDR3 was defined following IMGT. Clonotypes above 0.1% frequency were classified as highly expanded clones. Repertoire diversity was measured by Shannon entropy, and V-J evenness by the Gini coefficient. Public clonotypes were defined as clonotypes shared by more than one individual. In-frame beta chains were kept once TCRdb had trimmed the public reads at Q25 with fastp and called clones with MiXCR. Entries are consolidated by CDR3 protein sequence, retaining the most common genes and DNA. Here the V and J calls rest on TCRdb's processing, not on the authors' analysis. The sample includes about 400,000 distinct CDR3 sequences, with 15% to 20% observed a single time. The biggest ten clones account for around 21% of the sample.

This sample was shared with a second study, whose subject was T cells in Graves' hyperthyroidism and ophthalmopathy. The second paper further reports: Graves' hyperthyroidism was defined as stable when no progression to ophthalmopathy occurred over 18 months of follow-up. Hyperthyroidism patients were newly diagnosed, with disease duration under 2 months, and aged 18 to 65 years. Exclusion was applied to patients with uncontrolled infections, other autoimmune diseases, pregnancy or lactation. Diagnoses were established on the basis of clinical symptoms, serum thyroxine and TRAb, thyroid ultrasound, and orbital computed tomography. For the first round of RT-PCR on the TCR CDR3, the HTBI primer set was used together with the Qiagen OneStep RT-PCR kit. Blood samples also contained most of the expanded thyroid clonotypes (frequency above 0.001), which suggests that blood repertoires may reflect thyroid immune responses. In cross-validation, a model built on a 13 V-J signature told ophthalmopathy apart from stable hyperthyroidism with over 85% sensitivity and approximately 84% specificity, and in testing the same model reached 80%/75%. During validation, the model predicted progression to ophthalmopathy a median of about 6.3 months ahead of onset, with 60% to 71% sensitivity and 72% to 80% specificity. A discovery cohort of fewer than 110 patients, approximately 45 with Graves' ophthalmopathy and roughly 59 with stable Graves' hyperthyroidism, was used to find distinguishing TCR V-J signatures. Prospective prediction of ophthalmopathy was tested in an independent validation cohort consisting of fewer than 20 hyperthyroidism patients and some 16 patients who later progressed to ophthalmopathy. The 100 discovery patients were divided at random into training and test sets in a 7:3 ratio. Thyroid tissue and blood T-cell repertoires from roughly six Graves' hyperthyroidism patients were also compared in the study. Once sampling was done, hyperthyroidism patients were given methimazole at a starting dose of 30 mg daily, whereas ophthalmopathy patients were given high-dose intravenous methylprednisolone. The libraries were constructed in a second round of multiplex PCR and then size-selected and purified. Sequencing of the libraries was done on an Illumina HiSeq2000 using paired-end 100 bp reads. SOAPnuke was used to process the raw data, removing reads that contained adapters or uncalled bases, had a mean Phred below 15, or lacked an exact match to the constant primer or identifier. High-quality paired reads were merged using COPE v1.2.5, and each unique nucleotide sequence was defined as a clonotype. MiTCR v1.1 was used to align clonotypes to the IMGT TRBV, TRBD and TRBJ reference segments. The analysis was restricted to V-J combinations with a frequency above 0.0001, which together covered about 99% of the repertoires. The TCS score was defined as F50 (clonal expansion) divided by E x V (chaos), with BLOSUM62-based TCRdist calculated between CDR3 peptides within each V-J. Welch's t-statistics and random forest reduced several hundred V-J features to roughly 13, which were used in a naive Bayes classifier (R e1071). Sample size was not statistically predetermined, and blinding of investigators to group allocation was not performed. TCR Vbeta CDR3 sequencing of 135 peripheral blood samples (about 45 ophthalmopathy, 75 hyperthyroidism and approximately 17 progressor patients) is reported in the paper.

The sequence derives from a woman in her late teens or twenties with Graves disease. Donor details come from another sample of the same person, matched by shared clones. The starting material was peripheral blood mononuclear cells (PBMCs), obtained at new diagnosis, from a patient treated with antithyroid drugs. The sequence is built from TRBV20-1 and TRBJ2-7, and the D gene may be TRBD2, 5 bases matching. The DNA sequence is TGCAGTGCTAGTTCCGGGGAGAGCTCCTACGAGCAGTACTTC. This sequence encodes CSASSGESSYEQYF.